This TCR beta chain was observed in a study of early T cells in non-severe SARS-CoV-2 infection (dated by TCRdb to the early 2020s). At the level of the whole study: Because TCR sequencing relied on bulk RNA taken from unsorted whole blood, pairing of alpha and beta chains was not possible. Overall study outcomes, separate from this receptor: VDJdb matching was skewed toward anti-spike CD8 responses and likely underestimated virus-specific expansions, missing private and CD4 specificities.

Details on this clonotype: Its antigen is unknown. No much larger clone is present one base from it, and per-base qualities are unavailable.

CDR1 and CDR2 (SGDLS, YYNGEE) derive from the germline V gene. Relative to germline, V is missing 2 bases and J is missing 5 bases, with 9 bases of the junction outside any gene match. The CDR3 goes from the cysteine to the phenylalanine over 17 residues. Of the read, only the CDR3 DNA is kept; its 51 bases are in frame from base 1. Receptors were amplified or captured by 5' RACE. For sequencing, a NextSeq 500 was employed. The TCR library protocol attached unique molecular identifiers to individual cDNA molecules to correct for sequencing error and PCR bias. Both TCR alpha and beta chains were sequenced, and tight co-correlation was observed between alpha and beta sequence abundances in each sample. Per the original workflow: Decombinator V4 was used to annotate TCR sequences for V gene, J gene and CDR3. Expanded TCRs were defined as changing significantly between any two time points under a Poisson model with p below 0.0001. TCR abundances were normalised to the total number of TCRs sequenced per sample and expressed as counts per million. TRAV1-2 paired with TRAJ12, TRAJ20 or TRAJ33 defined MAIT TCRs, while TRAV10 paired with TRAJ18 defined iNKT TCRs. A search of VDJdb, accessed on 1 November 2021, was run for TCRs annotated to CMV, EBV and SARS-CoV-2, with TCRs annotated for multiple antigens excluded. TCRdb reprocessing: public reads trimmed at Q25 with fastp, clones called with MiXCR, in-frame beta chains kept. Entries are consolidated by CDR3 protein sequence, retaining the most common genes and DNA. These V and J calls derive from TCRdb rather than the authors' analysis. The table for this sample lists about 66,000 distinct CDR3 sequences; 20% of them were counted only once. The leading ten clones occupy 16% of the sample.

Set within a cohort of healthcare workers in London, UK, this nested case-control study involved weekly PCR testing of nasopharyngeal swabs along with blood sampling. Healthcare workers were recruited between 23 and 31 March 2020, during the week of the UK lockdown, and were followed weekly for up to about 15 weeks. The input for sequencing was whole blood, taken at baseline. The clonotype comes from an adult who was a healthcare worker with PCR-confirmed SARS-CoV-2 infection or an uninfected control (not recorded which). In this chain, TRBV9 is recombined with TRBJ2-5, with 13 middle bases fitting TRBD2. The CDR3 protein sequence reads: CASSVGTSGAVWETQYF. The DNA sequence is as follows: TGTGCCAGCAGCGTTGGGACTAGCGGGGCCGTTTGGGAGACCCAGTACTTC.